A selection of T cell receptor beta chains follows, all from one sample in a study of blood T cells in healthy people across ages. TCRdb redid the calling of the 5' RACE reads with MiXCR, one entry per CDR3 protein. The sample lists about 650,000 distinct CDR3 sequences, about 30% seen once, with roughly 15% in the top ten. Material for sequencing was blood. The receptors were gathered from a woman aged 80 or over in good health. Each CDR3 is given with its conserved first and last residue. Fields, in order: V gene, clone size, D gene, J gene, CDR3 DNA, CDR3 protein. D genes are given only for firm matches. Part of the rows lack a size; the others show once, few, many or a class for expanded clones.

>TRBV29-1|many|TRBD1|TRBJ2-3
TGCAGCGTTGCCGGGACAGCGTCCACAGATACGCAGTATTTT
CSVAGTASTDTQYF
>TRBV9|few|TRBD1|TRBJ1-1
TGTGCCAGCAGCGCTACGAAACAGGGGTTGGCTTTCTTT
CASSATKQGLAFF
>TRBV12-3/TRBV12-4|NA|NA|TRBJ2-3
TGTGCCGGCAGCGGAACGGGGGGCACAGATACGGAGTATTTT
CAGSGTGGTDTEYF
>TRBV6-5|many|TRBD1|TRBJ2-1
TGTGCCAGCAGTTGGGCGGGACAGGCCGACAATGAGCAGTTCTTC
CASSWAGQADNEQFF
>TRBV20-1|many|NA|TRBJ2-7
TGCAGTGCTAGAGACAGGAGCCGAGCCTACGAGCAGTACTTC
CSARDRSRAYEQYF
>TRBV29-1|NA|NA|TRBJ2-1
TGCAGCGTTGAAGATCTAGCGTATAGCTCCTACAATGAGCAGTTCTTC
CSVEDLAYSSYNEQFF
>TRBV6-5|many|TRBD1|TRBJ2-7
TGTGCCAGCAGCACGGGACAGGGAGACTACGAGCAGTACTTC
CASSTGQGDYEQYF
>TRBV11-2|many|TRBD1|TRBJ2-5
TGTGCCTCCTCTCACAGGACAGGCCAAGAGACCCAGTACTTC
CASSHRTGQETQYF
>TRBV6-5|NA|NA|TRBJ1-1
TGTGCCAGCAGTTCCTATTTGGGAACCACTGAAACTTTCTTT
CASSSYLGTTETFF
>TRBV20-1|NA|NA|TRBJ1-1
TGCAGTGCTAGAGGGGGGGGGGACACTGAAGCTTTCTTT
CSARGGGDTEAFF
>TRBV7-3|few|NA|TRBJ2-2
TGTGCCAGCAGCTCAACTAGCTCCGGGGAGCTGTTTTTT
CASSSTSSGELFF
>TRBV5-1|NA|TRBD1|TRBJ1-2
TGCGCCAGCAGCTTGGAACCAGGGGGAGGCTACACCTTC
CASSLEPGGGYTF
>TRBV20-1|few|NA|TRBJ1-1
TGCAGTGCTAGGGGGTGGGTGGGGGCGGACACTGAAGCTTTCTTT
CSARGWVGADTEAFF
>TRBV20-1|many|TRBD2|TRBJ2-5
TGCAGTGCTAGTGGACTAGTCGGAGAGACCCAGTACTTC
CSASGLVGETQYF
>TRBV6-5|many|NA|TRBJ2-1
TGTGCCAGCAGTCCCCGGGCGGTCCTGGGGGATGAGCAGTTCTTC
CASSPRAVLGDEQFF
>TRBV6-5|NA|NA|TRBJ2-1
TGTGCCAGCAGTTTCGGGACTGCTTCCTACAATGAGCAGTTCTTC
CASSFGTASYNEQFF
>TRBV2|NA|NA|TRBJ2-1
TGTGCCACAAAACTCACCGGGACGAGGTACAATGAGCAGTTCTTC
CATKLTGTRYNEQFF
>TRBV24-1|once|NA|TRBJ2-3
TGTGCCACCAGTGTCGGATTCACAGATACGCAGTATTTT
CATSVGFTDTQYF
>TRBV29-1|NA|NA|TRBJ2-1
TGCAGCGTCCAACTGTACAATGAGCAGTTCTTC
CSVQLYNEQFF
>TRBV5-1|many|NA|TRBJ1-2
TGCGCCAGCAGCTCCTCGACAGCGTATGGCTACACCTTC
CASSSSTAYGYTF
>TRBV6-2/TRBV6-3|many|TRBD1|TRBJ1-2
TGTGCCAGCAGTTACGGGGCGACAGGGAGCGGCTACACCTTC
CASSYGATGSGYTF
>TRBV18|NA|NA|TRBJ2-2
TGTGCCGGCTCACCAATTAGCACCGGGGAGCTGTTTTTT
CAGSPISTGELFF
>TRBV29-1|many|NA|TRBJ2-7
TGCAGCGTTGGGGTATCCGGCGAGCAGTACTTC
CSVGVSGEQYF
>TRBV20-1|few|TRBD2|TRBJ2-1
TGCAGTACTCCCGGACTAGCGGGGGGCTACAATGAGCAGTTCTTC
CSTPGLAGGYNEQFF
>TRBV15|many|NA|TRBJ1-2
TGTGCCACCAGCGACTCCCTATGGACTAACTATGGCTACACCTTC
CATSDSLWTNYGYTF
>TRBV11-2|many|TRBD2|TRBJ2-1
TGTGCCAGCAGCTTAGGGGGTAGCGGGGGTCACTACAATGAGCAGTTCTTC
CASSLGGSGGHYNEQFF
>TRBV7-9|once|NA|TRBJ2-7
TGTGCCAGCAGCAAAACCAAGCCCTACGAGCAGTACTTC
CASSKTKPYEQYF
>TRBV20-1|NA|NA|TRBJ2-1
TGCAGTACTAGACAGGACTACAATGAGCAGTTCTTC
CSTRQDYNEQFF
>TRBV7-2|NA|TRBD1|TRBJ2-5
TGTGCCAGCAGCCCCAGCCAGGGGGCGGAGACCCAGTACTTC
CASSPSQGAETQYF
>TRBV2|NA|TRBD1|TRBJ1-6
TGTGCCAGCAGGACGACAGGGGATCGTTCACCCCTCCACTTT
CASRTTGDRSPLHF
>TRBV12-3/TRBV12-4|many|NA|TRBJ2-3
TGTGCCAGCAGTCCGCGGGGACGCCCAGATACGCAGTATTTT
CASSPRGRPDTQYF
>TRBV14|many|NA|TRBJ2-1
TGTGCCAGCAGCCACCTAGGGGGGACCAGACGTAATGAGCAGTTCTTC
CASSHLGGTRRNEQFF
>TRBV7-3|NA|NA|TRBJ2-6
TGTGCCTGCAGCCCTAGGCCCCAGAGTGGGGCCAACGTCCTGACTTTC
CACSPRPQSGANVLTF
>TRBV2|many|NA|TRBJ1-2
TGTGCCAGCAGCGGTAACATAAACTATGGCTACACCTTC
CASSGNINYGYTF
>TRBV6-6|NA|TRBD1|TRBJ1-5
TGTGCCAGCAGTCCACCGGGACAGGGAGGTCGGCCCCAGCATTTT
CASSPPGQGGRPQHF
>TRBV29-1|few|NA|TRBJ2-2
TGCAGCGTCCTGAAGACCGGGGAGCTGTTTTTT
CSVLKTGELFF
>TRBV13|NA|NA|TRBJ2-7
TGTGCCAGCAGCTTCCAGACTAGTCGTAACCCCTACGAGCAGTACTTC
CASSFQTSRNPYEQYF
>TRBV29-1|many|TRBD1|TRBJ1-4
TGCAGCGCACACGGGACAGGGGCAGGTAAACTGTTTTTT
CSAHGTGAGKLFF
>TRBV6-1|NA|NA|TRBJ2-4
TGTGCCAGCAGTTTACTAGCAAGGGCGGTTGGTGAGCAGTACTTC
CASSLLARAVGEQYF
>TRBV7-9|many|NA|TRBJ2-7
TGTGCCAGCAGCACCGGAGTGGGCCACAATGGCGAGCAGTACTTC
CASSTGVGHNGEQYF
>TRBV3-1|NA|NA|TRBJ2-7
TGTGCCAGCAGCCAAGGGCAGACTAATGAGCAGTACTTC
CASSQGQTNEQYF
>TRBV5-1|NA|TRBD1|TRBJ1-1
TGCGCCAGCAGCCTACCGGGACAGAGCACACCTGAAGCTTTCTTT
CASSLPGQSTPEAFF
>TRBV29-1|many|TRBD2|TRBJ2-1
TGCAGCGTCCCGGGACTAGGAGGGAATGAGCAGTTCTTC
CSVPGLGGNEQFF
>TRBV4-3|many|TRBD2|TRBJ2-1
TGCGCCAGCAGCCAAAGTAGGCCTAGCGGATTCCACAATGAGCAGTTCTTC
CASSQSRPSGFHNEQFF
>TRBV7-2|many|NA|TRBJ2-5
TGTGCCAGCAGCTCATGGGACGTTCGACAAGAGACCCAGTACTTC
CASSSWDVRQETQYF
>TRBV13|NA|NA|TRBJ2-1
TGTGCCAGCAGCCGTACTAGGGACAATGAGCAGTTCTTC
CASSRTRDNEQFF
>TRBV3-1|many|NA|TRBJ1-2
TGTGCCAGCAGCCCAGACCTCGGGACACTCTATGGCTACACCTTC
CASSPDLGTLYGYTF
>TRBV7-2|NA|NA|TRBJ1-1
TGTGCCAGCACCACAGGAACGAACACTGAAGCTTTCTTT
CASTTGTNTEAFF
>TRBV7-2|NA|TRBD2|TRBJ2-7
TGTGCCAGCAGATCCGACGTGGGGGCGGGGGGGCGCTACGAGCAGTACTTC
CASRSDVGAGGRYEQYF
>TRBV20-1|NA|TRBD1|TRBJ2-7
TGCAGTGCTCCGGGGACAGTGACCTACAATGAGCAGTACTTC
CSAPGTVTYNEQYF
>TRBV15|many|TRBD1|TRBJ2-3
TGTGCCACCAGCACTGCAGGGGGTGGTGGCACAGATACGCAGTATTTT
CATSTAGGGGTDTQYF
>TRBV2|NA|TRBD1|TRBJ1-1
TGTGCCAGCAGTTGGGACAGGGAATCGATGAACACTGAAGCTTTCTTT
CASSWDRESMNTEAFF
>TRBV5-6|many|NA|TRBJ2-7
TGTGCCAGCAGCCCCCTGGGGGGCGTGAGCTCCTACGAGCAGTACTTC
CASSPLGGVSSYEQYF